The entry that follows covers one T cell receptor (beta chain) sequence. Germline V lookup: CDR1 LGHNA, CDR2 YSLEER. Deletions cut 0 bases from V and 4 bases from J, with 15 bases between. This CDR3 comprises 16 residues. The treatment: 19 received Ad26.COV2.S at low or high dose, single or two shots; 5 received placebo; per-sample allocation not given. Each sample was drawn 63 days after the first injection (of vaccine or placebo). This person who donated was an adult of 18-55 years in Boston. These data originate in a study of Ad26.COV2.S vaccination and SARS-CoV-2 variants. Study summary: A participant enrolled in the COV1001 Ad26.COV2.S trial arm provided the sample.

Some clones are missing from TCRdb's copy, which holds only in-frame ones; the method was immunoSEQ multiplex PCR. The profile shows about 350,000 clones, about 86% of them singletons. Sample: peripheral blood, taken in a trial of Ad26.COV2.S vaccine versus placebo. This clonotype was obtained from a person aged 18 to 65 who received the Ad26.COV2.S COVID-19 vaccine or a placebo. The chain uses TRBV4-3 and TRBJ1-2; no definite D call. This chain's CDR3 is CASSQDPADPVYGYTF. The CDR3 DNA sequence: TGCGCCAGCAGCCAAGATCCCGCAGACCCCGTCTATGGCTACACCTTC.